This T cell receptor beta chain was found in a study of blood T cell repertoires in COVID-19. Trimming removed 3 bases from V and 3 bases from J; junction bases left unmatched: 9. Germline V CDR1 and CDR2: SGDLS, YYNGEE. This CDR3 has 16 amino acids. TCRdb keeps only in-frame clones here, not all; method: immunoSEQ multiplex PCR. Here the sample spans fewer than 100,000 clones, about 93% being singletons. This sequence joins TRBV9 and TRBJ1-3; 7 positions match TRBD1. This sequence was found in a woman of 80 years or more with acute or convalescent COVID-19. Sample: peripheral blood. The CDR3 region has the DNA TGTGCCAGCAGCGCGACAGGGCACGTAAGTGGAAACACCATATATTTT. Its translation: CASSATGHVSGNTIYF.